This entry is about one T cell receptor (beta chain). What it binds is unknown. The sample comes from a study of cytomegalovirus exposure and HLA in healthy donors. Study conclusions and caveats: The authors listed over 150 TCR beta chains as cytomegalovirus-associated. Earlier results showed most TCR beta V segments being productive about 90% or about 30% of the time. Later analysis associated a missense DCLRE1C variant with TCR beta V- and J-gene trimming. Within a later analysis, the majority of CMV-associated TCR beta chains appeared HLA-restricted.

Researchers ran the PCR with 60 Vbeta and 13 Jbeta primers. Data came from immunoSEQ multiplex PCR; TCRdb stores just in-frame clones and leaves some out. This table has a few hundred thousand clones, around 90% appearing once. The sequenced sample consisted of PBMCs. This TCR was sampled from a girl under 10 years old in good health and CMV-seronegative.

CDR3 residues: CASSQGDTLNSPLHF. DNA of the CDR3: TGTGCCAGCAGCCAAGGGGATACACTCAATTCACCCCTCCACTTT. V usage is TRBV5-4 and J usage is TRBJ1-6; D may be TRBD1 (5 bases). Between the trimmed V and J ends, which lost 4 bases and 7 bases, there was a span of 15 bases. This CDR3 has 15 residues. CDR1 SGHNT and CDR2 YYREEE come from the germline V gene (reference sequence).